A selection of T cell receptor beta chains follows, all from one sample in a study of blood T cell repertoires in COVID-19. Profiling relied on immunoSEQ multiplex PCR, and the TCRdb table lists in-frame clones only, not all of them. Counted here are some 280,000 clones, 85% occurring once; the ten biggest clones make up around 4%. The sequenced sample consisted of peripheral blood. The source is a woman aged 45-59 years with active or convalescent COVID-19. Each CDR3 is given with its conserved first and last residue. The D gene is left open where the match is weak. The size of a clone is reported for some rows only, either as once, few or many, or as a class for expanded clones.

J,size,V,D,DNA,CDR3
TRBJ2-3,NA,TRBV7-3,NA,TGTGCCAGCAGCTTAAATTTGGGGGCGGCAGATACGCAGTATTTT,CASSLNLGAADTQYF
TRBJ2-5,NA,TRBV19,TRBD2,TGTGCCAGTAGTATCCGGTTAACTAGCGGGAGACGAGGAGAGACCCAGTACTTC,CASSIRLTSGRRGETQYF
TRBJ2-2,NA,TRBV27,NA,TGTGCCAGCAGCTTACTAGTCACCGGGGAGCTGTTTTTT,CASSLLVTGELFF
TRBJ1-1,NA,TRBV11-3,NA,TGTGCCAGCTCGGGCGGGGACACTGAAGCTTTCTTT,CASSGGDTEAFF
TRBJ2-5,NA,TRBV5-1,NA,TGCGCCACCGGAAGGGGGAGTGGAGAGACCCAGTACTTC,CATGRGSGETQYF
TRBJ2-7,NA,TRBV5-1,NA,TGCGCCAGCAGCTCCGGTGGGAGCGCAACCTACGAGCAGTACTTC,CASSSGGSATYEQYF
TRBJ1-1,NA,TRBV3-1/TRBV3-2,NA,TGTGCCAGCAGCCAAGCATCGGCGGGGGGGAACACTGAAGCTTTCTTT,CASSQASAGGNTEAFF
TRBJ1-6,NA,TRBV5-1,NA,TGCGCCAGCGCAGCAACTCCGGGACTCTTCAGTTCACCCCTCCACTTT,CASAATPGLFSSPLHF
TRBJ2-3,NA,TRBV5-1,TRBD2,TGCGCCAGCAGCAGACACCTAGCGGGAAGCACAGATACGCAGTATTTT,CASSRHLAGSTDTQYF
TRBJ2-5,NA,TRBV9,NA,TGTGCCAGCAGCCGGGGGGCGGCGGACGGAGAGACCCAGTACTTC,CASSRGAADGETQYF
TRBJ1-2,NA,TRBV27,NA,TGTGCCAGCAGTTTAAGGGGGAACTATGGCTACACCTTC,CASSLRGNYGYTF
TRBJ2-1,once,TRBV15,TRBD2,TGTGCCACCAGCAGAGTGGGACTAGCGGGATACAATGAGCAGTTCTTC,CATSRVGLAGYNEQFF
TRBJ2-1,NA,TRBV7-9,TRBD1,TGTGCCAGCAGCTTAGACAGGGGGTCCTACAATGAGCAGTTCTTC,CASSLDRGSYNEQFF
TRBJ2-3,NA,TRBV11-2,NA,TGTGCCAGCACCTCATTTCAAGCGGATACGCAGTATTTT,CASTSFQADTQYF
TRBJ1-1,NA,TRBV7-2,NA,TGTGCCAGCAGACAAATTACAGGGTTGCGAGCTTTCTTT,CASRQITGLRAFF
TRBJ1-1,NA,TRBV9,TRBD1,TGTGCCAGCAGCAAGAATACGGGACAGACTGCTCGGGGTGAAGCTTTCTTT,CASSKNTGQTARGEAFF
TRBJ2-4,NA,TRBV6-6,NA,TGTGCCAGCAGTTACTCAGCCCCGGACAGAAACATTCAGTACTTC,CASSYSAPDRNIQYF
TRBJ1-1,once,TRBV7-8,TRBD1,TGTGCCAGCAGCTTAGGGGGCAGGGGGCTGAACACTGAAGCTTTCTTT,CASSLGGRGLNTEAFF
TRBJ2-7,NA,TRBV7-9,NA,TGTGCCAGCAGCCGGGACACCTACGAGCAGTACTTC,CASSRDTYEQYF
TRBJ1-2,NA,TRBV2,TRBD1,TGTGCCAGCAGTGCGAGGGGGCCCGGGGACACCTTC,CASSARGPGDTF
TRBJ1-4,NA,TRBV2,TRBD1,TGTGCCAGCAGTTCTCAGGGGGCGGGAGAAAAACTGTTTTTT,CASSSQGAGEKLFF
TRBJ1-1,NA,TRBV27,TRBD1,TGTGCCAGGGGACAGGGGAACACTGAAGCTTTCTTT,CARGQGNTEAFF
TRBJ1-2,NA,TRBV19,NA,TGTGCCAGTAGTATTCGTCAGGGCGGCTACACCTTC,CASSIRQGGYTF
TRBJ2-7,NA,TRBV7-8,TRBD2,TGTGCCAGCAGTGGACTAGCGGGAGGAGGTGAGCAGTACTTC,CASSGLAGGGEQYF
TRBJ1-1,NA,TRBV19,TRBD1,TGTGCCAGTAGTATACAGGGGGCGCCCACTGAAGCTTTCTTT,CASSIQGAPTEAFF
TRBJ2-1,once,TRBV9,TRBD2,TGTGCCAGCAGCGCCTCTACGGGACTAGCGGGGGACAATGAGCAGTTCTTC,CASSASTGLAGDNEQFF
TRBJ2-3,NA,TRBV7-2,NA,TGTGCCAGCAGCTCCCTGCAGGCCAGCCTAAGCCCAGATACGCAGTATTTT,CASSSLQASLSPDTQYF
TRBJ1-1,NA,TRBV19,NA,TGTGCCAGTAACGGGATCTACGAAAAGAACACTGAAGCTTTCTTT,CASNGIYEKNTEAFF
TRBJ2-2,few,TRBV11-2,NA,TGTGCCAGCAGTACGACAGGGAACACCGGGGAGCTGTTTTTT,CASSTTGNTGELFF
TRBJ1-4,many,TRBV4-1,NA,TGCGCCAGCAGCCCGGAGCCTAATGAAAAACTGTTTTTT,CASSPEPNEKLFF
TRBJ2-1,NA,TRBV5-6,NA,TGTGCCAGCAGCCCATTTCGTGGCGGGATCTCCTACAATGAGCAGTTCTTC,CASSPFRGGISYNEQFF
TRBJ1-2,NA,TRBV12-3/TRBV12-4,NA,TGTGCCAGCACGGCCGGAGGGTATGGCTACACCTTC,CASTAGGYGYTF
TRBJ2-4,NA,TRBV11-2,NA,TGTGCCAGCAGCTTGCTCGAAGAGGCAAACATTCAGTACTTC,CASSLLEEANIQYF
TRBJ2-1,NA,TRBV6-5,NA,TGTGCCAGCAGTTGGGGGACAACTTTCAAAAATGAGCAGTTCTTC,CASSWGTTFKNEQFF
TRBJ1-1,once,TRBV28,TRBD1,TGTGCCAGCAGGGTTTCCCCGGGACAGGGGTTGAACACTGAAGCTTTCTTT,CASRVSPGQGLNTEAFF
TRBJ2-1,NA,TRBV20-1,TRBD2,TGCAGTGCTAGTACACTAGCGGGAGGAAGGACCTACAATGAGCAGTTCTTC,CSASTLAGGRTYNEQFF
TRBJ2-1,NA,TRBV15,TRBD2,TGTGCCACCAGCAGATTACCGGGACTAGCGGGAGCATCCTACAATGAGCAGTTCTTC,CATSRLPGLAGASYNEQFF
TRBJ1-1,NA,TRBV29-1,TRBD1,TGCAGCGCCTCCAGGGGACAGGCTGAAGCTTTCTTT,CSASRGQAEAFF
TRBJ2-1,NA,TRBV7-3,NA,TGTGCCAGCAGCCCCCGACAGGCCCTCTCCTACAATGAGCAGTTCTTC,CASSPRQALSYNEQFF